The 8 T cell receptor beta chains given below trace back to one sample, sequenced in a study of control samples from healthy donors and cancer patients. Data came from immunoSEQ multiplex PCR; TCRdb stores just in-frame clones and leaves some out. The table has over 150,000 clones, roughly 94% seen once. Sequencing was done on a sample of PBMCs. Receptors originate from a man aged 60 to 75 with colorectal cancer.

The CDR3 sequence is CASETDGYGYTF. In nucleotides, the CDR3 is TGTGCCAGCGAAACGGACGGGTATGGCTACACCTTC. The chain is built from TRBV6-5 and TRBJ1-2; no clear D gene. The V gene lost 8 bases and the J gene lost 5 bases, with 12 bases spanning the gap. Germline assignment: CDR1 MNHEY and CDR2 SVGAGI. CDR3 size: 12 residues.

DNA for the CDR3: TGTGCCAGCAGCCAAGAGGACATAGGGGCAGATACGCAGTATTTT. Protein sequence: CASSQEDIGADTQYF. This chain uses TRBV3-1 (or the pseudogene TRBV3-2) with TRBJ2-3; TRBD1 is a possible D gene (5 bases). Germline CDR1 reads LGHDT; CDR2 reads YNNKEL (reference sequence). The V and J ends lost 0 bases and 4 bases respectively, with 11 bases between them. The CDR3 is made up of 15 amino acids.

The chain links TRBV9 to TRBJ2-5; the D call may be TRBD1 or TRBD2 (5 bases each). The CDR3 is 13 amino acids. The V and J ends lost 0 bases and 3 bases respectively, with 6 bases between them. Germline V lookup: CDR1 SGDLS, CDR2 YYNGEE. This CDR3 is CASSVGGEETQYF. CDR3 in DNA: TGTGCCAGCAGCGTAGGAGGGGAAGAGACCCAGTACTTC.

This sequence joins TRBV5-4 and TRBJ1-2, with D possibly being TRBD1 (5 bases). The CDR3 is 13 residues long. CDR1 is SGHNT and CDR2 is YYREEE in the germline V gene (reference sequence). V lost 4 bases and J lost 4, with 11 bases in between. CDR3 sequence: CASSGKGRYGYTF. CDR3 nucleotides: TGTGCCAGCAGCGGGAAGGGACGCTATGGCTACACCTTC.

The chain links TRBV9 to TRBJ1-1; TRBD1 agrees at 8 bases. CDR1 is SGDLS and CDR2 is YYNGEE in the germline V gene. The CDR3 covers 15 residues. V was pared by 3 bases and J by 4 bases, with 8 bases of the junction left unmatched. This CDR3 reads CASSGRGQATTEAFF. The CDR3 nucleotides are TGTGCCAGCAGCGGGAGGGGACAGGCTACCACTGAAGCTTTCTTT.

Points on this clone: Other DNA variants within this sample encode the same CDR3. This chain's CDR3 is CASSRQGYGYTF. CDR3 DNA sequence: TGTGCCAGCAGTAGACAGGGCTATGGCTACACCTTC. The gene calls are TRBV6-2 or TRBV6-3 and TRBJ1-2, with TRBD1 identical over 7 bases. CDR3 length equals 12 residues. CDR1 is MNHEY and CDR2 is SVGEGT in the germline V gene. V trimming: 5 bases; J trimming: 4 bases; junction bases outside the gene matches: 1.

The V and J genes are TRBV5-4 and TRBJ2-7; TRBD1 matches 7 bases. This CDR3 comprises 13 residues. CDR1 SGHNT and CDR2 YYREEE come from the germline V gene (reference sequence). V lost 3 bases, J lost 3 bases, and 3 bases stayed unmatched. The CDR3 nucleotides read TGTGCCAGCAGCTCGGACAGGAGCTACGAGCAGTACTTC. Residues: CASSSDRSYEQYF. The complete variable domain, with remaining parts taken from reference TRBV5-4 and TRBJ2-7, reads ETGVTQSPTHLIKTRGQQVTLRCSSQSGHNTVSWYQQALGQGPQFIFQYYREEENGRGNFPPRFSGLQFPNYSSELNVNALELDDSALYLCASSSDRSYEQYFGPGTRLTVT.

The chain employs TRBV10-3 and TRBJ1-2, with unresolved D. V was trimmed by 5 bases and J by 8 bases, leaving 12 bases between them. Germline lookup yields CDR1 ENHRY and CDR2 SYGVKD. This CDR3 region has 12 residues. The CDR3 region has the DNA TGTGCCATCAGTCCTGAGGGCCGCGGCTACACCTTC. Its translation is CAISPEGRGYTF.